Sequencing of this T cell receptor beta chain was carried out in a study of Graves' ophthalmopathy and Graves' hyperthyroidism. Beta-chain TCR CDR3 regions were amplified from RNA transcripts. The library came from an HTBI-primed first-round RT-PCR and a second-round multiplex PCR. MiXCR, applied by TCRdb to the multiplex PCR reads, yields one record per CDR3 protein. Of approximately 480,000 distinct CDR3 sequences in the sample, 13% to 15% were seen once. In this sample, this clonotype turned up many times. The CDR3 runs 12 residues. V was clipped by 9 bases and J by 8 bases, with 16 bases between them.

This sequence joins TRBV12-3 or TRBV12-4 and TRBJ1-2, with D possibly TRBD1 on 6 matching bases. This TCR came from a woman aged 25 to 39 with Graves' ophthalmopathy. The sample consisted of blood. The CDR3 nucleotides read TGTGCCAGTACGCCGGGGGCTGGAGGCTACACCTTC. Protein product: CASTPGAGGYTF.